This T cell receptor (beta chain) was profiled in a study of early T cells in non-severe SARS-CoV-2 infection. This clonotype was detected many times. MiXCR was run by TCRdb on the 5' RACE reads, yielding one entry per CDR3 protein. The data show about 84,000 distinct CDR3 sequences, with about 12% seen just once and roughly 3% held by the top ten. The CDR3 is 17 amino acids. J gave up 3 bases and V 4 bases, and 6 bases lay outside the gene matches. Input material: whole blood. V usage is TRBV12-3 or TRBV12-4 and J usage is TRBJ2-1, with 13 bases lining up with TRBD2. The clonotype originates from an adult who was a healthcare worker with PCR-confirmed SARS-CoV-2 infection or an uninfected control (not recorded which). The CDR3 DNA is TGTGCCAGCAGTTCTCGCCGGACTAGCGGGGGCTACAATGAGCAGTTCTTC. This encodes CASSSRRTSGGYNEQFF.